This T cell receptor (beta chain) originates from a study of vaccination and CD4 T cells after COVID-19. Study-wide background: SARS-CoV-2 positivity in convalescent patients was established by nasal swab PCR; fewer than 10 had mild and one severe disease. In culture, cells were exposed to overlapping spike peptides from SARS-CoV-2, HCoV-NL63, HCoV-OC43 and HCoV-229E. Findings and caveats of the study: The cohort comprised relatively few convalescent patients, and no early post-infection timepoints were analyzed.

CDR3 size: 14 residues. V was cut by 1 base and J by 3 bases, with 10 bases left in between. CDR1 is SGHTA and CDR2 is FQGNSA in the germline V gene. Regarding time point: late sampling 161 to 241 days after vaccination in a few convalescent patients. Regarding treatment: roughly 11-day PBMC culture with coronavirus spike peptide pools or control peptides (ViraFEST assay). Scientists ran DNA taken from cultured CD4+ T cells through the Oncomine TCR Beta short-read assay for sequencing. One entry per CDR3 protein, called by TCRdb with MiXCR from the PCR reads. The sample has tens of thousands of distinct CDR3 sequences; around a third are singletons. With regard to this clonotype: The antigen remains unidentified.

This TCR was sampled from a human donor who had recovered from COVID-19. Sequenced material: CD4+ T cells from blood, cultured in vitro, taken about 7 months after SARS-CoV-2 vaccination. The chain links TRBV7-2 to TRBJ2-7; D might be TRBD1 (7 bases). The CDR3 region has the DNA TGTGCCAGCAGCTTAGGCGGGACAGTCTACGAGCAGTACTTC. Amino acid sequence: CASSLGGTVYEQYF.